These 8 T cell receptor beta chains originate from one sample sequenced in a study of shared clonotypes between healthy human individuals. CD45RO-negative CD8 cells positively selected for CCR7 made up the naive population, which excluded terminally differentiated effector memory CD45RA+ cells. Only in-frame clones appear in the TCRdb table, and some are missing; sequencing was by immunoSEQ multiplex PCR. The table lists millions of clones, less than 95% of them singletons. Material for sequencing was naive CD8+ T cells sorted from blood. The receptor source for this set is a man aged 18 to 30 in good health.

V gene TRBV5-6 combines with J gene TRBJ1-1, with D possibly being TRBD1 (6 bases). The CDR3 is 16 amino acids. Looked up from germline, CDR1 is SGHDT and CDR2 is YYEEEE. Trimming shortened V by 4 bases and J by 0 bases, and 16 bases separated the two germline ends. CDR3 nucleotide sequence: TGTGCCAGCAGCCTAGGACAGCTGGGGTTGAACACTGAAGCTTTCTTT. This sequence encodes CASSLGQLGLNTEAFF.

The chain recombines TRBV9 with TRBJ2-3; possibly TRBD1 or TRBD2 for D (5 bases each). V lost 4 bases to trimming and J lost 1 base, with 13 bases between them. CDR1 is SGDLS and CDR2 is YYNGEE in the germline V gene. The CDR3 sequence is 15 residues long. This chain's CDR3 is CASSPFRDGTDTQYF. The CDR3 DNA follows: TGTGCCAGCAGCCCCTTTCGGGACGGCACAGATACGCAGTATTTT.

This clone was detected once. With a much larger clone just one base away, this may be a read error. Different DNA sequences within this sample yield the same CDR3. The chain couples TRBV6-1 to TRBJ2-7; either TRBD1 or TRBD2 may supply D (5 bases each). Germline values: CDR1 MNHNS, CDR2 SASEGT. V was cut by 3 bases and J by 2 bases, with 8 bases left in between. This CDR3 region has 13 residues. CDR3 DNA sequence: TGTGCCAGCAGTGAGGGACGGGCCTACGAGCAGTACTTC. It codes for CASSEGRAYEQYF.

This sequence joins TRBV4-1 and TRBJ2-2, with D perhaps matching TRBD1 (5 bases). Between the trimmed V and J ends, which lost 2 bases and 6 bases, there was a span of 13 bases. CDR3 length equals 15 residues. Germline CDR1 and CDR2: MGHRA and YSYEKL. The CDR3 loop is CASSQRWGSAGELFF. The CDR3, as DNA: TGCGCCAGCAGCCAAAGGTGGGGCTCCGCCGGGGAGCTGTTTTTT.

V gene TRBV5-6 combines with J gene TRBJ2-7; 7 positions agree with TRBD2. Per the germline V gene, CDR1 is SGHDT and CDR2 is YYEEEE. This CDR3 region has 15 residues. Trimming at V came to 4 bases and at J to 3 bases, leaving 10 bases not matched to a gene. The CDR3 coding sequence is TGTGCCAGCAGCGATAAGGAGCGGGGTGGCTACGAGCAGTACTTC. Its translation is CASSDKERGGYEQYF.

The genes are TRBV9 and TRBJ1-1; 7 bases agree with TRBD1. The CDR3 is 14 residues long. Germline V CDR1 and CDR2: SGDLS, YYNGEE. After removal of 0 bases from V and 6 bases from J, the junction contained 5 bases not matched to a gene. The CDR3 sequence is CASSVAGQLSEAFF. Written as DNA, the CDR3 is TGTGCCAGCAGCGTAGCGGGACAGCTATCTGAAGCTTTCTTT.

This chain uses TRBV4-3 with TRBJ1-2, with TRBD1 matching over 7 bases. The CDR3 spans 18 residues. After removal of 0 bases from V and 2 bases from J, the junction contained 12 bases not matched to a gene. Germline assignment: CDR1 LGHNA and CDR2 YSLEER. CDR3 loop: CASSQDPTGPLPNYGYTF. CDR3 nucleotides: TGCGCCAGCAGCCAAGACCCGACAGGGCCTTTACCAAACTATGGCTACACCTTC.

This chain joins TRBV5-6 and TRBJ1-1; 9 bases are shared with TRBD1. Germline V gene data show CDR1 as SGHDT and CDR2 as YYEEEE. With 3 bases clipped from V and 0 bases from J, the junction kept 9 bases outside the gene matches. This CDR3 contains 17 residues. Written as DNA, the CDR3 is TGTGCCAGCAGCTCGATCCGGGACAGGGCCGTGAACACTGAAGCTTTCTTT. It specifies CASSSIRDRAVNTEAFF.